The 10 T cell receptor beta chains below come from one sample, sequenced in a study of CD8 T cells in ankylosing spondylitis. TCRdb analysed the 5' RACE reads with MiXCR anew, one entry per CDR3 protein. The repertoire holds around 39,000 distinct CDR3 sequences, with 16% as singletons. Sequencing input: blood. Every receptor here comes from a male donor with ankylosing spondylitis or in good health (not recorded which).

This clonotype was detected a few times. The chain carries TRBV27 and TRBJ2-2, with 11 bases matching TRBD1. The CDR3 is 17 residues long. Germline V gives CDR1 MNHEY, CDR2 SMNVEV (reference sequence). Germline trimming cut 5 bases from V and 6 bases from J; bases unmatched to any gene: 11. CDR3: CASSQDRGLSMSGELFF. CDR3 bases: TGTGCCAGCAGTCAGGACAGGGGGCTGTCTATGTCCGGGGAGCTGTTTTTT.

In nucleotides, the CDR3 is TGCAGCGTGAGGGTAGCGGGAGGCAGAGGGGATGAGCAGTTCTTC. This sequence encodes CSVRVAGGRGDEQFF. The V gene is TRBV29-1, the J gene TRBJ2-1; 10 nucleotides line up with TRBD2. Unmatched junction bases numbered 13, after V lost 6 bases and J lost 8 bases. The CDR3 covers 15 residues. The germline V gene has CDR1 SQVTM and CDR2 ANQGSEA.

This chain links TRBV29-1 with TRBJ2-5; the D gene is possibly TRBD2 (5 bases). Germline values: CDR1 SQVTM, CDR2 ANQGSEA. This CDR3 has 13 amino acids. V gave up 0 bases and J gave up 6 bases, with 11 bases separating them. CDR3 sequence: CSVEDPGLKTQYF. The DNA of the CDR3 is TGCAGCGTTGAAGATCCGGGGTTAAAGACCCAGTACTTC. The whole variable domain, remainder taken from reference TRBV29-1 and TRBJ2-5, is SAVISQKPSRDICQRGTSLTIQCQVDSQVTMMFWYRQQPGQSLTLIATANQGSEATYESGFVIDKFPISRPNLTFSTLTVSNMSPEDSSIYLCSVEDPGLKTQYFGPGTRLLVL.

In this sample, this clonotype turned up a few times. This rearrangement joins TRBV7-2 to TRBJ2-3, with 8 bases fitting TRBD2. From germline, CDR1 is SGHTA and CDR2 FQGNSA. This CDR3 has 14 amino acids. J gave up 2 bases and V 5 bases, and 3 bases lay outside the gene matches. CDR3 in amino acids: CASSALAVTDTQYF. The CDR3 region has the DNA TGTGCCAGCAGCGCACTAGCGGTCACAGATACGCAGTATTTT.

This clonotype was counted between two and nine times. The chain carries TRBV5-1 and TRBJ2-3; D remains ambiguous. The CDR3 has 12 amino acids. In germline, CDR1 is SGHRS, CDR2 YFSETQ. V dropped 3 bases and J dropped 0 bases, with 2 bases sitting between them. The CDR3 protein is CASSWSTDTQYF. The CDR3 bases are TGCGCCAGCAGCTGGAGCACAGATACGCAGTATTTT.

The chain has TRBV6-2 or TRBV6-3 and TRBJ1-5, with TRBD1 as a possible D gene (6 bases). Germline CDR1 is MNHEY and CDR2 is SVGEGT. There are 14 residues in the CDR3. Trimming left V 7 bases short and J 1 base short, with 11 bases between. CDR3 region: CASKGGPSNQPQHF. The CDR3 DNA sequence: TGTGCCAGCAAGGGGGGTCCGAGCAATCAGCCCCAGCATTTT.

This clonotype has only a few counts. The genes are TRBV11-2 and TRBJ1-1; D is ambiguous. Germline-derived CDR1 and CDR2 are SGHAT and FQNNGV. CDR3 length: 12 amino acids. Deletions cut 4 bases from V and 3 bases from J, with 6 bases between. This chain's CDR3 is CASSWPDTEAFF. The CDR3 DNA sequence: TGTGCCAGCAGCTGGCCGGACACTGAAGCTTTCTTT.

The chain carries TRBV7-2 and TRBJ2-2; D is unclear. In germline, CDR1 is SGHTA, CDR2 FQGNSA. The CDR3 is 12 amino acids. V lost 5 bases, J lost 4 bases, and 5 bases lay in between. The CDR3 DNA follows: TGTGCCAGCAGCCCCTTCACCGGGGAGCTGTTTTTT. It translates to CASSPFTGELFF.

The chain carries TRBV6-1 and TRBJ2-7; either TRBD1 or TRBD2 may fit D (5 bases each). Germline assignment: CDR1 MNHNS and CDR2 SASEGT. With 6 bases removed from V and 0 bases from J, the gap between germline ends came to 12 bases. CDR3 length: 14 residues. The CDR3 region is CASSSGTISYEQYF. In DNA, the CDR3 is TGTGCCAGCAGCTCCGGGACCATCTCCTACGAGCAGTACTTC.

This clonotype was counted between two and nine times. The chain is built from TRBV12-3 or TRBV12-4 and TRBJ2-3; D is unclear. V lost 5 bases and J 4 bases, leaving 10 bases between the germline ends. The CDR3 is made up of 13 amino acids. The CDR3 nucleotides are TGTGCCAGCAGTCGCCACTCGGCAGATACGCAGTATTTT. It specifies CASSRHSADTQYF.